Here is one T cell receptor beta chain with its context. A read error may account for a junction end that differs from germline. Reverse transcription used about 0.5 to 1 ug RNA and random hexamers. It was immunoSEQ multiplex PCR that amplified TCR beta CDR3 across 54 Vbeta and 13 Jbeta. Via MiXCR, TCRdb re-called the immunoSEQ multiplex PCR reads, giving one row per CDR3 protein. The table shows some 400,000 distinct CDR3 sequences, with 75% to 90% occurring only once. The sample belongs to a study of CD8 T cells in Susac syndrome. Blood CD8+ and CD4+ T cells underwent high-throughput TCR beta sequencing. Negative isolation was applied to CD8+ and CD4+ T cells, and FACS enrichment was applied to TEMRA cells. From germline, CDR1 is SGHDT and CDR2 YYEEEE. The CDR3 is made up of 17 amino acids.

The source is a human donor with multiple sclerosis. The J gene is TRBJ2-2, the V gene TRBV5-6; 8 nucleotides align to TRBD2. Sequencing input: CD8+ T cells from PBMCs. CDR3 bases: TGTGCCAGCAGCCCCGCGGGGGGCATCACGGCCACCGGGAAGCTGTTTTTT. As protein: CASSPAGGITATGKLFF.